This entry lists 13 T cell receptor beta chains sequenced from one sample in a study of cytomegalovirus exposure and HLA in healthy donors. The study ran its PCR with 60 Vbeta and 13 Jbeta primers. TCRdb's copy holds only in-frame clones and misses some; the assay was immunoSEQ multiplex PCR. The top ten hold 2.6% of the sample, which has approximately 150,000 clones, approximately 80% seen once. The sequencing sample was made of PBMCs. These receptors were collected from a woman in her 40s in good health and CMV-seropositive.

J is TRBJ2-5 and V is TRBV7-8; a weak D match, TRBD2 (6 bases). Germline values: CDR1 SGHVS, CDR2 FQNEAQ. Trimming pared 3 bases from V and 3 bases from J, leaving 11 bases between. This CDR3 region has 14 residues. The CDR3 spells CASSFGTYKETQYF. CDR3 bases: TGTGCCAGCAGCTTTGGGACTTACAAAGAGACCCAGTACTTC. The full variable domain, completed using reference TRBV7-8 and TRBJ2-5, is GAGVSQSPRYKVAKRGQDVALRCDPISGHVSLFWYQQALGQGPEFLTYFQNEAQLDKSGLPSDRFFAERPEGSVSTLKIQRTQQEDSAVYLCASSFGTYKETQYFGPGTRLLVL.

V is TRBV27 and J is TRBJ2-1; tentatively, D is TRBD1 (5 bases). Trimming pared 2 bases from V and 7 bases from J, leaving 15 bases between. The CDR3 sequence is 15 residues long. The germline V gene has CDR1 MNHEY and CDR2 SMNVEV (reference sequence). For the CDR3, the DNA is TGTGCCAGCAGTTTAGGCCCCATCCCAGGGAATGAGCAGTTCTTC. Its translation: CASSLGPIPGNEQFF.

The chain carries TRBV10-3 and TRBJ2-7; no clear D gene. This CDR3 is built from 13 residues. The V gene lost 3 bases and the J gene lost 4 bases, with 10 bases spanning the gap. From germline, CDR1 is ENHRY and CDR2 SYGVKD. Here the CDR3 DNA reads TGTGCCATCAGTGACCACAAATATTACGAGCAGTACTTC. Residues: CAISDHKYYEQYF.

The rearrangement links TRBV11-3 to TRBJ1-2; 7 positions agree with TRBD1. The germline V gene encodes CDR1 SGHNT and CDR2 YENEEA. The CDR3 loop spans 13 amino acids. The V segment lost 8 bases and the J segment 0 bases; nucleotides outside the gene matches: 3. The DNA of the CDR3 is TGTGCCAGCGGGACAGAGTCTAACTATGGCTACACCTTC. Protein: CASGTESNYGYTF.

The CDR3 DNA reads TGTGCCAGCAGCCACGGGACTCTCACTATCCCTGAAGCTTTCTTT. It codes for CASSHGTLTIPEAFF. The chain uses TRBV5-6 and TRBJ1-1; weak D call: TRBD1 (5 bases). Germline values: CDR1 SGHDT, CDR2 YYEEEE. Trimming took off 4 bases at V and 6 bases at J, with 19 bases between the two ends. The CDR3 is 15 amino acids.

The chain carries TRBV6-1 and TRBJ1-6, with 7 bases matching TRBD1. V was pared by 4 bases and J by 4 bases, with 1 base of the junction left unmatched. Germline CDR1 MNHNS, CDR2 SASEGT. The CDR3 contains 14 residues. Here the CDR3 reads CASSGGQYNSPLHF. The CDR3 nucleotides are TGTGCCAGCAGTGGGGGACAGTATAATTCACCCCTCCACTTT.

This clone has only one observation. CDR3 amino acids: CASSQPGQGAYEQYF. DNA of the CDR3: TGCGCCAGCAGCCAACCGGGACAGGGAGCCTACGAGCAGTACTTC. The chain joins TRBV4-1 to TRBJ2-7; 9 bases are a match to TRBD1. The V and J ends lost 2 bases and 2 bases, in that order; junction bases with no gene match: 4. Germline V gene data show CDR1 as MGHRA and CDR2 as YSYEKL. There are 15 residues in the CDR3.

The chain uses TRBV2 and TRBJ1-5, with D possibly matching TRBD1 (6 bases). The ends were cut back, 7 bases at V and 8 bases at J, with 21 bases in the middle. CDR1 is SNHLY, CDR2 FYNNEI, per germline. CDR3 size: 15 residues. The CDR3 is CASTKQQSGGEPQHF. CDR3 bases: TGTGCCAGCACCAAACAGCAAAGCGGGGGCGAGCCCCAGCATTTT.

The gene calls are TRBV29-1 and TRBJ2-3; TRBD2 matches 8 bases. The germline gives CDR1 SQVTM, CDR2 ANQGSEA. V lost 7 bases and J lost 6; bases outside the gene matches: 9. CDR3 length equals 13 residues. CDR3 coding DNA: TGCAGCGGTGGAAGCGGGAGCGGCGATACGCAGTATTTT. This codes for CSGGSGSGDTQYF.

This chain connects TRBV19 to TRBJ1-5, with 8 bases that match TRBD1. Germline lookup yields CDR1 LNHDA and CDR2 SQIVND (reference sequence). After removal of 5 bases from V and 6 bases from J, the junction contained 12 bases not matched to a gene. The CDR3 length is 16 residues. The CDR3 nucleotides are TGTGCCAGTAGTCGTCGCGCCAGCACAGGGGGTCAGCCCCAGCATTTT. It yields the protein CASSRRASTGGQPQHF.

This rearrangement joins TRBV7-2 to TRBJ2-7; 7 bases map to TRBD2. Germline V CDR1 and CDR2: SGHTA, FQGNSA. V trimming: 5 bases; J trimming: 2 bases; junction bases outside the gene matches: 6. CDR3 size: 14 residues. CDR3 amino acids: CASSSSGWPYEQYF. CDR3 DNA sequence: TGTGCCAGCAGCAGTAGCGGGTGGCCCTACGAGCAGTACTTC.

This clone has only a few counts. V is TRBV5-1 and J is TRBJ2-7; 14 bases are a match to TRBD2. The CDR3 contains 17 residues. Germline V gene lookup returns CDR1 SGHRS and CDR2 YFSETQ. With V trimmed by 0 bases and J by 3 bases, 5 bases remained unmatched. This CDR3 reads CASSLGGTSGSFYEQYF. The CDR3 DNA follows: TGCGCCAGCAGCTTGGGTGGGACTAGCGGGAGCTTCTACGAGCAGTACTTC.

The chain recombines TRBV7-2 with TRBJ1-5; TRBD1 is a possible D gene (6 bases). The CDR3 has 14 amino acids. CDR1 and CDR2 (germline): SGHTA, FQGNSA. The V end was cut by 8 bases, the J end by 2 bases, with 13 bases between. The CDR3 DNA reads TGTGCCAGCCAGGGGCCACGGGGCAATCAGCCCCAGCATTTT. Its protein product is CASQGPRGNQPQHF.